One and the same sample provided the 24 T cell receptor beta chains below, sequenced in a study of blood T cell repertoires in COVID-19. Sequencing used immunoSEQ multiplex PCR; TCRdb keeps in-frame clones, though not all of them. This repertoire shows 300,000 to 350,000 clones, approximately 86% found once; its top ten account for around 4.2%. The sequencing input was PBMCs or T cells enriched from blood (not recorded which). Receptors originate from a woman between 40 and 50 years old with acute COVID-19.

The chain has TRBV27 and TRBJ2-1, with 12 bases that match TRBD1. V was pared by 6 bases and J by 6 bases, with 9 bases of the junction left unmatched. There are 16 residues in the CDR3. The V gene's germline CDR1 is MNHEY and CDR2 SMNVEV (reference sequence). The CDR3 DNA reads as TGTGCCAGCAGAAAAGGGGACAGGGGGCGCTCCAATGAGCAGTTCTTC. Its translation: CASRKGDRGRSNEQFF.

V and J are TRBV25-1 and TRBJ2-7; TRBD1 is a possible D gene (6 bases). The CDR3 is made up of 15 amino acids. Germline values: CDR1 MGHDK, CDR2 SYGVNS. V shed 5 bases and J shed 2 bases, with 16 bases lying between them. The CDR3 sequence is CASSSSRDTTYEQYF. The CDR3 DNA is TGTGCCAGCAGTTCCTCGAGGGACACCACCTACGAGCAGTACTTC.

The chain is built from TRBV3-1 (or the pseudogene TRBV3-2) and TRBJ2-5; the D is unclear. Germline CDR1 LGHDT, CDR2 YNNKEL (reference sequence). CDR3 length: 14 amino acids. The V gene lost 4 bases and the J gene lost 7 bases, with 16 bases spanning the gap. CDR3 DNA: TGTGCCAGCAGCCCCGAGGTCGGCGGCGGGACCCAGTACTTC. Amino acid sequence: CASSPEVGGGTQYF.

The V and J genes are TRBV6-2 or TRBV6-3 and TRBJ2-5; 8 nucleotides agree with TRBD1. The trim removed 2 bases at V and 5 bases at J, leaving 4 bases unmatched. The germline CDR1 and CDR2 sequences are MNHEY and SVGEGT. The CDR3 extends over 14 amino acids. CDR3 residues: CASSYGRGLETQYF. The CDR3 DNA reads TGTGCCAGCAGTTACGGCAGGGGGCTTGAGACCCAGTACTTC.

The chain is built from TRBV11-2 and TRBJ1-5; perhaps TRBD1 as D (5 bases). This CDR3 has 17 residues. CDR1 and CDR2 from the germline V gene are SGHAT and FQNNGV. Trimming took 0 bases from V and 2 from J, leaving 14 bases between them. This CDR3 reads CASSLDSGRGGNQPQHF. CDR3 nucleotide sequence: TGTGCCAGCAGCTTAGATTCCGGGAGAGGGGGCAATCAGCCCCAGCATTTT.

The chain is built from TRBV19 and TRBJ2-6, with TRBD1 matching over 7 bases. Trimming removed 6 bases from V and 0 bases from J; junction bases left unmatched: 11. CDR3 size: 18 residues. From germline, CDR1 is LNHDA and CDR2 SQIVND (reference sequence). CDR3 residues: CASRKIGTVLSGANVLTF. The CDR3 DNA reads TGTGCCAGTAGGAAAATCGGGACAGTACTCTCTGGGGCCAACGTCCTGACTTTC.

The chain has TRBV16 and TRBJ2-1; 7 bases map to TRBD1. The CDR3 extends over 13 amino acids. In germline, CDR1 is KGHSY, CDR2 FQNENV. V was clipped by 3 bases and J by 8 bases; unmatched bases: 4. CDR3 sequence (DNA): TGTGCCAGCAGCCAGAACAGGGGAGATGAGCAGTTCTTC. Its translation: CASSQNRGDEQFF.

This chain uses TRBV6-2 or TRBV6-3 with TRBJ1-2, with D unclear. V was trimmed by 0 bases and J by 0 bases, leaving 11 bases between them. Looked up from germline, CDR1 is MNHEY and CDR2 is SVGEGT. CDR3 length equals 16 residues. For the CDR3, the DNA is TGTGCCAGCAGTTACTCGATAACCCTACCTAACTATGGCTACACCTTC. Translating gives CASSYSITLPNYGYTF.

This clone has just a few counts. This sequence joins TRBV2 and TRBJ2-7; D possibly corresponds to TRBD2 (6 bases). The germline V gene has CDR1 SNHLY and CDR2 FYNNEI. Trimming left V 8 bases short and J 4 bases short, with 9 bases between. This CDR3 has 11 amino acids. CDR3 DNA sequence: TGTGCCAGCCGGCGGGGATACGAGCAGTACTTC. Translating it yields CASRRGYEQYF.

The chain joins TRBV27 to TRBJ2-2; D call uncertain. V was trimmed by 3 bases and J by 1 base, leaving 9 bases between them. The CDR3 runs to 15 residues. The germline V gene has CDR1 MNHEY and CDR2 SMNVEV (reference sequence). This CDR3 reads CASSFISGNTGELFF. The CDR3 region has the DNA TGTGCCAGCAGTTTTATTAGTGGGAACACCGGGGAGCTGTTTTTT.

CDR3 loop: CASSYDSRVKNSPLHF. DNA of the CDR3: TGTGCCAGCAGTTACGATTCGAGGGTGAAGAATTCACCCCTCCACTTT. The chain uses TRBV6-5 and TRBJ1-6; D is unresolved. The CDR3 loop spans 16 amino acids. Germline CDR1 and CDR2: MNHEY and SVGAGI. Trimming took 2 bases from V and 7 from J, leaving 15 bases between them.

CDR3 residues: CASRGGARRADIYF. The DNA for the CDR3 is TGTGCCAGCAGGGGTGGGGCGAGGAGGGCAGACATATATTTT. The chain combines TRBV2 with TRBJ1-3, with a possible D match to TRBD1 (5 bases). Germline-derived CDR1 and CDR2 are SNHLY and FYNNEI. The V end lost 6 bases, the J end lost 12 bases, and 21 bases lay between the germline ends. This CDR3 has 14 amino acids.

The gene calls are TRBV7-2 and TRBJ2-3; D gene uncertain. Germline assignment: CDR1 SGHTA and CDR2 FQGNSA. Trimming removed 0 bases at V and 0 bases at J, with 4 bases between. The CDR3 totals 14 residues. The CDR3 DNA reads as TGTGCCAGCAGCTTAGCTCTGAGCACAGATACGCAGTATTTT. This sequence encodes CASSLALSTDTQYF.

V gene TRBV7-9 combines with J gene TRBJ2-5; 11 positions agree with TRBD2. The CDR3 totals 15 residues. Per the germline V gene, CDR1 is SEHNR and CDR2 is FQNEAQ (reference sequence). Trimming cost V 4 bases and J 1 base; bases outside gene matches: 2. The CDR3 sequence is CASSSLAGGQETQYF. The DNA for the CDR3 is TGTGCCAGCAGCTCTCTAGCGGGAGGCCAAGAGACCCAGTACTTC.

The rearrangement links TRBV5-1 to TRBJ2-3, with TRBD1 matching 12 bases. This CDR3 is built from 19 residues. The germline V gene has CDR1 SGHRS and CDR2 YFSETQ. J lost 3 bases, V lost 0 bases, and 11 bases had no gene match. The DNA for the CDR3 is TGCGCCAGCAGCTTGGTTCCCGGGACAGGGGGCGCGAGGACAGATACGCAGTATTTT. Residues: CASSLVPGTGGARTDTQYF.

The rearrangement links TRBV5-1 to TRBJ1-1, with 7 bases that match TRBD1. Germline trimming cut 1 base from V and 1 base from J; bases unmatched to any gene: 4. Germline-derived CDR1 and CDR2 are SGHRS and YFSETQ. The CDR3 loop spans 15 amino acids. CDR3 in DNA: TGCGCCAGCAGCTTGACGGCAGGGGGGAACACTGAAGCTTTCTTT. It translates to CASSLTAGGNTEAFF.

The chain has TRBV7-2 and TRBJ2-5; 7 nucleotides match TRBD1. The V gene's germline CDR1 is SGHTA and CDR2 FQGNSA. The CDR3 consists of 15 residues. Trimming took 3 bases from V and 1 from J; bases not matched to a gene: 5. In DNA form, the CDR3 reads TGTGCCAGCAGCTTCCAGGGGACAGTCCAAGAGACCCAGTACTTC. Protein: CASSFQGTVQETQYF.

The CDR3 is CASSFAGGLSYEQYF. CDR3 sequence (DNA): TGTGCCAGCAGCTTCGCAGGGGGTTTATCCTACGAGCAGTACTTC. The chain couples TRBV5-6 to TRBJ2-7; 7 positions match TRBD1. Losses at the gene ends were 2 bases for V and 1 base for J; bases not matched to a gene: 6. The CDR3 loop spans 15 amino acids. Looked up from germline, CDR1 is SGHDT and CDR2 is YYEEEE.

The CDR3 bases are TGTGCCAGCAGGAGGACAGGGGACTACACCTTC. Protein sequence: CASRRTGDYTF. V is TRBV6-5 and J is TRBJ1-2, with 9 bases aligning to TRBD1. Germline V gives CDR1 MNHEY, CDR2 SVGAGI. After removal of 6 bases from V and 10 bases from J, the junction contained 3 bases not matched to a gene. This CDR3 is 11 amino acids long.

The genes are TRBV28 and TRBJ2-3; D gene ambiguous. CDR3 length equals 11 residues. Per germline, CDR1 MDHEN and CDR2 SYDVKM. Trimming stripped 10 bases from V and 2 bases from J, with 7 bases between. The CDR3 DNA follows: TGTGCCATCCTAGACACAGATACGCAGTATTTT. As protein: CAILDTDTQYF. The entire variable domain, with the rest obtained from reference TRBV28 and TRBJ2-3, is as follows: DVKVTQSSRYLVKRTGEKVFLECVQDMDHENMFWYRQDPGLGLRLIYFSYDVKMKEKGDIPEGYSVSREKKERFSLILESASTNQTSMYLCAILDTDTQYFGPGTRLTVL.

This rearrangement joins TRBV7-2 to TRBJ2-7, with 10 bases lining up with TRBD1. CDR3 size: 15 residues. Germline V gene data show CDR1 as SGHTA and CDR2 as FQGNSA. The trim removed 2 bases at V and 6 bases at J, leaving 7 bases unmatched. The CDR3 region has the DNA TGTGCCAGCAGCTTATCCCGGACAGGGGGTGGCGAGCAGTACTTC. Translated, it gives CASSLSRTGGGEQYF. Full variable domain (remainder filled in from reference TRBV7-2 and TRBJ2-7): GAGVSQSPSNKVTEKGKDVELRCDPISGHTALYWYRQSLGQGLEFLIYFQGNSAPDKSGLPSDRFSAERTGGSVSTLTIQRTQQEDSAVYLCASSLSRTGGGEQYFGPGTRLTVT.

The chain uses TRBV27 and TRBJ1-5; 10 nucleotides match TRBD1. The V gene end was trimmed by 6 bases and the J gene end by 7 bases; junction bases not matched to a gene: 6. The CDR3 is 14 residues long. Per germline, CDR1 MNHEY and CDR2 SMNVEV (reference sequence). CDR3 nucleotide sequence: TGTGCCAGCAGCCGACAGGGGGCGGACCAGCCCCAGCATTTT. Translating it yields CASSRQGADQPQHF.

The rearrangement uses TRBV3-1 (or the pseudogene TRBV3-2) and TRBJ2-3, with 13 nucleotides matching TRBD2. Germline-derived CDR1 and CDR2 are LGHDT and YNNKEL (reference sequence). The CDR3 runs 22 residues. Trimming cost V 4 bases and J 3 bases; bases outside gene matches: 22. The CDR3 sequence: CASSPPLKGRTSGRWGTDTQYF. DNA of the CDR3: TGTGCCAGCAGCCCGCCCCTCAAAGGCCGGACTAGCGGGAGATGGGGTACAGATACGCAGTATTTT.

V and J are TRBV6-2 or TRBV6-3 and TRBJ1-1; the D gene is possibly TRBD1 (5 bases). Between the trimmed V and J ends, which lost 0 bases and 11 bases, there was a span of 25 bases. This CDR3 has 17 residues. Per germline, CDR1 MNHEY and CDR2 SVGEGT. CDR3 region: CASSYSMAGRGATGAFF. The CDR3 DNA reads TGTGCCAGCAGTTACTCGATGGCGGGGCGCGGGGCTACCGGGGCTTTCTTT.